The 13 T cell receptor beta chains reported below all come from one sample, sequenced in a study of shared clonotypes between healthy human individuals. Generated by immunoSEQ multiplex PCR, the TCRdb table keeps only in-frame clones and is missing some. The repertoire has 400,000 to 600,000 clones, about 75% of them found once; the top ten carry about 12%. Sequencing was carried out using PBMCs. The source of these receptors is a woman in her thirties or forties in good health. Some clones in this sample may be carry-over from other donors' samples.

The CDR3 is CASSRPGLEQYF. CDR3 nucleotide sequence: TGTGCCAGCAGCCGCCCTGGGTTGGAGCAGTACTTC. The genes are TRBV6-1 and TRBJ2-5; D ambiguous. CDR1 is MNHNS, CDR2 SASEGT, per germline. CDR3 size: 12 residues. Trimming pared 6 bases from V and 11 bases from J, leaving 16 bases between.

This clone was observed a handful of times. The chain links TRBV2 to TRBJ2-1; TRBD1 matches at 9 bases. V lost 7 bases to trimming and J lost 9 bases; unmatched junction nucleotides: 7. This CDR3 contains 13 residues. Germline V gene lookup returns CDR1 SNHLY and CDR2 FYNNEI. CDR3 loop: CASTADRGREQFF. Here the CDR3 DNA reads TGTGCCAGCACAGCGGACAGGGGTCGTGAGCAGTTCTTC.

The chain uses TRBV10-1 and TRBJ2-1; D unclear. The CDR3 is made up of 13 amino acids. The V end lost 3 bases, the J end lost 5 bases, and 8 bases lay between the germline ends. From germline, CDR1 is WNHNN and CDR2 SYGVQD (reference sequence). This CDR3 is CASSEGPDNEQFF. The CDR3 bases are TGCGCCAGCAGTGAAGGACCGGACAATGAGCAGTTCTTC.

This clone has just one count. The chain joins TRBV30 to TRBJ1-6; D not resolved. Germline CDR1 reads GTSNPN; CDR2 reads SVGIG (reference sequence). Between the trimmed V and J ends, which lost 2 bases and 7 bases, there was a span of 15 bases. The CDR3 is made up of 15 amino acids. In nucleotides, the CDR3 is TGTGCCTGGAGTAGTCAGAGCGGTGGAAATTCACCCCTCCACTTT. Protein sequence: CAWSSQSGGNSPLHF.

The chain has TRBV9 and TRBJ2-7; 7 positions agree with TRBD2. The germline V gene encodes CDR1 SGDLS and CDR2 YYNGEE. The CDR3 runs 16 residues. Trimming cost V 0 bases and J 3 bases; bases outside gene matches: 9. The CDR3, as DNA: TGTGCCAGCAGCGTAGCTCCGGGACTACCGGGCTACGAGCAGTACTTC. Its protein product is CASSVAPGLPGYEQYF.

V gene TRBV9 combines with J gene TRBJ2-7; D remains unclear. Per the germline V gene, CDR1 is SGDLS and CDR2 is YYNGEE. V was trimmed by 1 base and J by 4 bases, leaving 21 bases between them. The CDR3 has 17 amino acids. DNA for the CDR3: TGTGCCAGCAGCGTATCAGCCGTCGGGCAGGCAACATACGAGCAGTACTTC. Protein sequence: CASSVSAVGQATYEQYF.

Only a few counts were recorded for this clone. The chain employs TRBV6-5 and TRBJ1-1, with D uncertain. The V end lost 2 bases, the J end lost 4 bases, and 11 bases lay between the germline ends. This CDR3 contains 14 residues. Germline CDR1 is MNHEY and CDR2 is SVGAGI. In nucleotides, the CDR3 is TGTGCCAGCAGTTACGGTTCCATTAGCACTGAAGCTTTCTTT. It yields the protein CASSYGSISTEAFF.

Comment on this clone: A much larger clone sits a single nucleotide away, making a read error possible. DNA of the CDR3: TGTGCCAGCAAAGAAATGGTCAGGGAGAACACTGAAGCTTTCTTT. Amino acids: CASKEMVRENTEAFF. The chain links TRBV27 to TRBJ1-1, with D tentatively TRBD1 (5 bases). Germline CDR1 MNHEY, CDR2 SMNVEV (reference sequence). The V end was cut by 7 bases, the J end by 1 base, with 16 bases between. The CDR3 has 15 residues.

J is TRBJ2-5 and V is TRBV29-1; D perhaps matches TRBD1 (6 bases). The V gene lost 8 bases and the J gene lost 4 bases, with 14 bases spanning the gap. CDR1 SQVTM and CDR2 ANQGSEA come from the germline V gene. The CDR3 runs to 12 residues. The CDR3 DNA reads TGCAGCTCAACAGGGTTGGGAGAGACCCAGTACTTC. Amino acids: CSSTGLGETQYF. Variable domain in full (rest from reference TRBV29-1 and TRBJ2-5): SAVISQKPSRDICQRGTSLTIQCQVDSQVTMMFWYRQQPGQSLTLIATANQGSEATYESGFVIDKFPISRPNLTFSTLTVSNMSPEDSSIYLCSSTGLGETQYFGPGTRLLVL.

The chain couples TRBV19 to TRBJ1-1, with D uncertain. Per the germline V gene, CDR1 is LNHDA and CDR2 is SQIVND (reference sequence). The V and J ends lost 5 bases and 0 bases respectively, with 10 bases between them. The CDR3 is 14 amino acids. CDR3 protein: CASSDTDVNTEAFF. CDR3 nucleotide sequence: TGTGCCAGTAGTGATACCGACGTGAACACTGAAGCTTTCTTT.

The chain links TRBV18 to TRBJ1-2, with TRBD1 matching 8 bases. Trimming at V came to 3 bases and at J to 2 bases, leaving 2 bases not matched to a gene. Germline assignment: CDR1 KGHSH and CDR2 LQKENI. The length of the CDR3 is 14 residues. The CDR3 here is CASSPGQDNYGYTF. The CDR3 DNA sequence: TGTGCCAGCTCACCGGGACAGGACAACTATGGCTACACCTTC.

This chain links TRBV11-2 with TRBJ2-1; TRBD2 agrees at 15 bases. J gave up 2 bases and V 0 bases, and 5 bases lay outside the gene matches. Germline loops: CDR1 SGHAT, CDR2 FQNNGV. This CDR3 spans 19 amino acids. CDR3 protein: CASSLEGLAGGVTYNEQFF. CDR3 DNA sequence: TGTGCCAGCAGCTTAGAGGGACTAGCGGGAGGCGTTACCTACAATGAGCAGTTCTTC.

This clone occurred a few times. The chain couples TRBV7-2 to TRBJ2-3; D might be TRBD2 (6 bases). Germline CDR1 and CDR2: SGHTA and FQGNSA. CDR3 length equals 16 residues. Trimming removed 1 base from V and 0 bases from J, with 11 bases in between. CDR3 coding DNA: TGTGCCAGCAGCTTAGACCCGGGAGACAGCACAGATACGCAGTATTTT. Translation: CASSLDPGDSTDTQYF.